The following is a TCR beta chain sequence with its context. Its specificity is unknown. This CDR3 has 16 residues. The germline gives CDR1 MNHNS, CDR2 SASEGT. V dropped 2 bases and J dropped 3 bases, with 16 bases sitting between them. The data were taken from a study of shared clonotypes between healthy human individuals. Profiled with immunoSEQ multiplex PCR; TCRdb holds only in-frame clones, not every one. Of about 680,000 clones in the sample, roughly 94% are singletons; the top ten hold about 24%. Naive CD8 cells lacked CD45RO and underwent positive selection for CCR7, leaving out terminally differentiated effector memory CD45RA+ cells. The donors were adults (healthy and HIV-negative) with no recent acute infections or vaccinations. Caucasian adults residing in Nashville, Tennessee made up all the donors. Study findings and constraints: Shared clonotypes across all four donors exceeded non-shared ones in generation probability. A small donor pool kept down the genetic and exposure-history diversity that was represented.

The genes are TRBV6-1 and TRBJ1-1, with D perhaps TRBD1 (6 bases). The specimen was naive CD8+ T cells sorted from blood. This receptor was obtained from a man younger than 40 in good health. The CDR3 sequence is CASSEIPGTPYTEAFF. The CDR3 DNA follows: TGTGCCAGCAGTGAAATCCCCGGGACACCTTACACTGAAGCTTTCTTT.